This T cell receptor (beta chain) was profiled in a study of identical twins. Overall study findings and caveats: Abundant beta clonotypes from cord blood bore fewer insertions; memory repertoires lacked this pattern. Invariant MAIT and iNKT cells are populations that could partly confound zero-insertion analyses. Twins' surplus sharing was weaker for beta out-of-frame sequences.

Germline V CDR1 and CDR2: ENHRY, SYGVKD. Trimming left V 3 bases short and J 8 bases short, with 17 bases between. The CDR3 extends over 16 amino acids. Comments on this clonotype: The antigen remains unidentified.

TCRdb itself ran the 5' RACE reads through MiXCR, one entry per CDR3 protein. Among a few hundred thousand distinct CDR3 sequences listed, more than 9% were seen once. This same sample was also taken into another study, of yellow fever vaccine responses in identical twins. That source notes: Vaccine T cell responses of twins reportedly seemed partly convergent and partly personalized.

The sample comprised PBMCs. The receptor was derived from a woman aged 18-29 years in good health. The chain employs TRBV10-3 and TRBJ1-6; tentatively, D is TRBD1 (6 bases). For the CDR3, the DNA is TGTGCCATCAGTGATCACCCTCGGGGGGGCTATTCACCCCTCCACTTT. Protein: CAISDHPRGGYSPLHF.